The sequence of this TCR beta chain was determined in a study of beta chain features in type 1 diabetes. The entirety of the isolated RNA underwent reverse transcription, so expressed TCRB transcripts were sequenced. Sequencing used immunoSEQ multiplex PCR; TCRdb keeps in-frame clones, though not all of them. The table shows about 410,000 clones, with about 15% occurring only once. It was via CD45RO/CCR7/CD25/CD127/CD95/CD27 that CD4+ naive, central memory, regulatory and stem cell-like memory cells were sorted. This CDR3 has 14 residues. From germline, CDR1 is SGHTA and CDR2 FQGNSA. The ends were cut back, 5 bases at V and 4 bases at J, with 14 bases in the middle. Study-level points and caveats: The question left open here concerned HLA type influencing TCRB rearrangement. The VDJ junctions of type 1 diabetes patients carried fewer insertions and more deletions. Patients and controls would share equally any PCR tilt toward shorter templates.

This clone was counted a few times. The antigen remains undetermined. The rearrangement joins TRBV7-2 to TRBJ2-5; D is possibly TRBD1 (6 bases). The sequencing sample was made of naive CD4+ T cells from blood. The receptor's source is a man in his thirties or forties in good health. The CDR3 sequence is CASSLSTGPETQYF. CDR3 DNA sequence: TGTGCCAGCAGCCTTTCCACAGGGCCAGAGACCCAGTACTTC.